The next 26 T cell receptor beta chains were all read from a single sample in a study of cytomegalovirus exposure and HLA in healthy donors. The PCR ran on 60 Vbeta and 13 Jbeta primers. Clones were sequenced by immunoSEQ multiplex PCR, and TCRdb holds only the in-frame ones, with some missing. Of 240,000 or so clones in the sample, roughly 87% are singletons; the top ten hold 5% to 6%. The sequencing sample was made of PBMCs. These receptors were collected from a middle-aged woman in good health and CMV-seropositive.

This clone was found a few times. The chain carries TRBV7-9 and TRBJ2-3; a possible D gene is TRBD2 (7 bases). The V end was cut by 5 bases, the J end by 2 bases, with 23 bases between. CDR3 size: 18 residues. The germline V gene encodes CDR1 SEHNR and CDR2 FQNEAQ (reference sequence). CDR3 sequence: CASSPRWGGGGTTDTQYF. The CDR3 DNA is TGTGCCAGCAGCCCGCGCTGGGGGGGCGGGGGCACCACAGATACGCAGTATTTT.

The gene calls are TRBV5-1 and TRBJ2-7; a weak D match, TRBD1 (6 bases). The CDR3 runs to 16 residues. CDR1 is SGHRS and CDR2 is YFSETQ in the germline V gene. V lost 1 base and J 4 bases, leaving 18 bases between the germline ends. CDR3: CASSLSPGDGTYEQYF. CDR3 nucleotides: TGCGCCAGCAGCTTGTCCCCCGGGGACGGGACATACGAGCAGTACTTC.

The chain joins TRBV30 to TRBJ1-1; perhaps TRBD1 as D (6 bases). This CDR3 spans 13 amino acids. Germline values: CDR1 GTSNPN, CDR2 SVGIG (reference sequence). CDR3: CATQGQQNTEAFF. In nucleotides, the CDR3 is TGTGCAACGCAGGGACAACAGAACACTGAAGCTTTCTTT.

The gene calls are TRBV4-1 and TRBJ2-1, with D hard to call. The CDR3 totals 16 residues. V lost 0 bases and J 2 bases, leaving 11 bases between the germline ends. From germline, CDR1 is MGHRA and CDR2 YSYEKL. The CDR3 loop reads CASSQDGHPAYNEQFF. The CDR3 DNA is TGCGCCAGCAGCCAAGATGGGCACCCGGCCTACAATGAGCAGTTCTTC.

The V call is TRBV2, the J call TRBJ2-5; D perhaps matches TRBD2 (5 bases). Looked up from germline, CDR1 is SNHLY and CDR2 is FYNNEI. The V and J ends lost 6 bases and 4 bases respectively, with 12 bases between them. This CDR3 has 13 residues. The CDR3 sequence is CASRVDWGETQYF. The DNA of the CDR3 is TGTGCCAGCAGGGTGGACTGGGGAGAGACCCAGTACTTC.

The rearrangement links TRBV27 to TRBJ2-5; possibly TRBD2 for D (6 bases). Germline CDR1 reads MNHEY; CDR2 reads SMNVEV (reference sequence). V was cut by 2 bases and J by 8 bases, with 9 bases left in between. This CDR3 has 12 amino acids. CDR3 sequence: CASSLVGGTQYF. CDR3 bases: TGTGCCAGCAGTTTAGTGGGGGGAACCCAGTACTTC.

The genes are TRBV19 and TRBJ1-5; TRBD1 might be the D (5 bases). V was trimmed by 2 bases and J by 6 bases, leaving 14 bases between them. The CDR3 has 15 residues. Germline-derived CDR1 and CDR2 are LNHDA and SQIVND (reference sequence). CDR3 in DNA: TGTGCCAGTAGTATAAGGATTAGCCAGGGTCAGCCCCAGCATTTT. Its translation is CASSIRISQGQPQHF.

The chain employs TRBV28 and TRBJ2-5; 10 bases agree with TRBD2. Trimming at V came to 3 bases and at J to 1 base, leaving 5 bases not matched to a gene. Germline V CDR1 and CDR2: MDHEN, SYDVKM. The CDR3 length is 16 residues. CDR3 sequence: CASSFRSGRSQETQYF. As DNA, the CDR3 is TGTGCCAGCAGTTTCCGTAGCGGGAGGTCCCAAGAGACCCAGTACTTC.

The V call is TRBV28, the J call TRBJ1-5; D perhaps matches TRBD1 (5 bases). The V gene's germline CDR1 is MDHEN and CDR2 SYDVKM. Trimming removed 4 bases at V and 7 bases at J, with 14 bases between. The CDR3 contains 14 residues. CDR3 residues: CASSSSLGEQPQHF. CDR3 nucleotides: TGTGCCAGCAGTTCGTCATTAGGGGAACAGCCCCAGCATTTT.

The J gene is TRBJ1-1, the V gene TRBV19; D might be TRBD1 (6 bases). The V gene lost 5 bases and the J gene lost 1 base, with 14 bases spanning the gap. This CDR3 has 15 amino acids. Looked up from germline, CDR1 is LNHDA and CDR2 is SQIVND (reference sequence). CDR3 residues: CASSVGQSRNTEAFF. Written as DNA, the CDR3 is TGTGCCAGTAGTGTTGGACAGTCCAGGAACACTGAAGCTTTCTTT.

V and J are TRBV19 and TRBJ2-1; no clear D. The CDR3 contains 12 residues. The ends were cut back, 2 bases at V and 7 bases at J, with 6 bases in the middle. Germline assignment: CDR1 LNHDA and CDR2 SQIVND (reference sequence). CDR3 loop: CASSIQRNEQFF. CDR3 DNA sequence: TGTGCCAGTAGTATACAACGGAATGAGCAGTTCTTC.

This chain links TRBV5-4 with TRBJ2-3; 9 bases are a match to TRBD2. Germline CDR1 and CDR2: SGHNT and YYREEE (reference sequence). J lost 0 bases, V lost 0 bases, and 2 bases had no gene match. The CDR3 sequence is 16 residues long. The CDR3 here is CASSLDLAGSTDTQYF. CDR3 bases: TGTGCCAGCAGCTTGGATCTAGCGGGAAGCACAGATACGCAGTATTTT.

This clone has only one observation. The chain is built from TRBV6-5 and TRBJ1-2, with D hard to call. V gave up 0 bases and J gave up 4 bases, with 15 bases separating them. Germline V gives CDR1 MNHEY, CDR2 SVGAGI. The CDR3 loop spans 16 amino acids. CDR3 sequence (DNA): TGTGCCAGCAGTTACTCGGGCCCGCCAGATCCCTATGGCTACACCTTC. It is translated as CASSYSGPPDPYGYTF.

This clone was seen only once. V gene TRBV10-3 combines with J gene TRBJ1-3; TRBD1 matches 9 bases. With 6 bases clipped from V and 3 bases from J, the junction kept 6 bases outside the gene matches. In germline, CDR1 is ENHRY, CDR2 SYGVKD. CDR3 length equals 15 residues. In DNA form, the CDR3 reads TGTGCCATCAGGCTCGGACAGGGGAATGGAAACACCATATATTTT. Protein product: CAIRLGQGNGNTIYF.

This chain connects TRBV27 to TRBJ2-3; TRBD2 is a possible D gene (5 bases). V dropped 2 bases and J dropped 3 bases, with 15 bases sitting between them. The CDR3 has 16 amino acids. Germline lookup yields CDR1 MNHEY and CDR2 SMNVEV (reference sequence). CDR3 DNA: TGTGCCAGCAGTTTAGACTTAGCGAGTGTGACAGATACGCAGTATTTT. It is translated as CASSLDLASVTDTQYF.

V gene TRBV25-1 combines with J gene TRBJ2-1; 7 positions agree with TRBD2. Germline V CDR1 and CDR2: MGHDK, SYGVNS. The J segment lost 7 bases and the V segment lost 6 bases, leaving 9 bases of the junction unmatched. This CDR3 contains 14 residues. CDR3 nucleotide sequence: TGTGCCAGCAGCACATTGACTAGCCGAAATGAGCAGTTCTTC. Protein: CASSTLTSRNEQFF.

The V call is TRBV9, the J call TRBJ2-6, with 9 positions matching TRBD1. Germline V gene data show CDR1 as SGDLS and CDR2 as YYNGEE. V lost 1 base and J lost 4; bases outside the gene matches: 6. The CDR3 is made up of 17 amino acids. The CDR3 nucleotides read TGTGCCAGCAGCGTAACACAGGGGGCTTACGGGGCCAACGTCCTGACTTTC. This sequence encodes CASSVTQGAYGANVLTF.

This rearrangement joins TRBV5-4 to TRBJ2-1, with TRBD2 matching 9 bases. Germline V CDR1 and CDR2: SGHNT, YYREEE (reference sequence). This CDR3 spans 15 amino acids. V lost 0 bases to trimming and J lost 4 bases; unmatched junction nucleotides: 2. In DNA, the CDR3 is TGTGCCAGCAGCTTGGATAGCGGGAGTTACAATGAGCAGTTCTTC. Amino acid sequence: CASSLDSGSYNEQFF. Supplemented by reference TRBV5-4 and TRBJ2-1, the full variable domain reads ETGVTQSPTHLIKTRGQQVTLRCSSQSGHNTVSWYQQALGQGPQFIFQYYREEENGRGNFPPRFSGLQFPNYSSELNVNALELDDSALYLCASSLDSGSYNEQFFGPGTRLTVL.

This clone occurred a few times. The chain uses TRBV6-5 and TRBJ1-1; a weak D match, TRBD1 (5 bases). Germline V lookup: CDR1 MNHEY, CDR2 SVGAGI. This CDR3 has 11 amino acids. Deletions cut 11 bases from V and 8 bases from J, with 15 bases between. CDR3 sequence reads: CAPPRGREAFF. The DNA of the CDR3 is TGTGCCCCCCCCCGGGGGAGGGAAGCTTTCTTT.

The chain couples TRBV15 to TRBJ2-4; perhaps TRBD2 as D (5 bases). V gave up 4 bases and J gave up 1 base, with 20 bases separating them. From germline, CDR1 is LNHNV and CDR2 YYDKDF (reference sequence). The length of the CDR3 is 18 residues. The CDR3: CATSTRFLGWRAKNIQYF. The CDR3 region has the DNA TGTGCCACCAGCACCCGGTTCTTGGGGTGGAGGGCCAAAAACATTCAGTACTTC.

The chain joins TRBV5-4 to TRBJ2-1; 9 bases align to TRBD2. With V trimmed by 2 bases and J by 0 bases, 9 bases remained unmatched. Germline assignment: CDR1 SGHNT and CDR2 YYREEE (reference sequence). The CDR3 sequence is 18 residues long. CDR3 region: CASSFATSSGISYNEQFF. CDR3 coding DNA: TGTGCCAGCAGCTTTGCTACCTCTAGCGGGATCTCCTACAATGAGCAGTTCTTC.

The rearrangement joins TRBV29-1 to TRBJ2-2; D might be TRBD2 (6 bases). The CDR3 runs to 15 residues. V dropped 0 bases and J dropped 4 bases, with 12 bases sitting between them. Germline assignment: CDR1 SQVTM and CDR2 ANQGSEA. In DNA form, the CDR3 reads TGCAGCGTTGAAGATTGGAGGGGCCCCACCGGGGAGCTGTTTTTT. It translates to CSVEDWRGPTGELFF.

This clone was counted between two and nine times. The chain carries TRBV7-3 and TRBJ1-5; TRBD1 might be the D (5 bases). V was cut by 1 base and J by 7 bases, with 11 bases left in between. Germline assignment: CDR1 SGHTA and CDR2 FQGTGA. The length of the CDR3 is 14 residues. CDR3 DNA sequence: TGTGCCAGCAGCTTAAATCCGGGGGGACAGCCCCAGCATTTT. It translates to CASSLNPGGQPQHF.

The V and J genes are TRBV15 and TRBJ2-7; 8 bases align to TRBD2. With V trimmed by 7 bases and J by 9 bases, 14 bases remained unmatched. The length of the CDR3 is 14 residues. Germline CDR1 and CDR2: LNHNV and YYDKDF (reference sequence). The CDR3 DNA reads TGTGCCACCAACACCGGGACTAGGGGCCGAGGGCAGTACTTC. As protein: CATNTGTRGRGQYF.

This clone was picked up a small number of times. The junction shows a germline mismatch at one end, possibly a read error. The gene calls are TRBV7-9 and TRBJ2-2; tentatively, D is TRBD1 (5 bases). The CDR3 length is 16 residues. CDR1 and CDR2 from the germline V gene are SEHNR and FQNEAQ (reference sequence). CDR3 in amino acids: CSSSPRQRENTGELFF. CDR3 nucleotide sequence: TGTTCCAGCAGCCCACGACAGAGAGAGAACACCGGGGAGCTGTTTTTT.

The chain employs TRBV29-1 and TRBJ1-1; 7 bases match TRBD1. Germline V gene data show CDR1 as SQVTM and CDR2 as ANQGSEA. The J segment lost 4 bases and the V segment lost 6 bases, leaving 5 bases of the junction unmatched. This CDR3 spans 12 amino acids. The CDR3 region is CSVDQGGTEAFF. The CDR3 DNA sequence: TGCAGCGTCGACCAGGGGGGCACTGAAGCTTTCTTT. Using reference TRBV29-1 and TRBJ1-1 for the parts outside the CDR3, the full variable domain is SAVISQKPSRDICQRGTSLTIQCQVDSQVTMMFWYRQQPGQSLTLIATANQGSEATYESGFVIDKFPISRPNLTFSTLTVSNMSPEDSSIYLCSVDQGGTEAFFGQGTRLTVV.